This TCR beta chain was sequenced in a study of blood T cells in healthy people across ages. Details on this clonotype: What it binds is unknown.

Findings and caveats of the study: CMV status of donors was unknown, possibly confounding expanded clonotype changes.

Through a sample-barcoded 5' primer and a J-beta primer mix, a second PCR was run for 7 to 11 cycles. Each cDNA molecule carried a tag from a template-switch adaptor that contained 12 random nucleotides. TCRdb re-called the 5' RACE reads through MiXCR, storing one row per CDR3 protein. Here the sample spans roughly 1.4 million distinct CDR3 sequences, roughly 60% being singletons. The germline V gene has CDR1 LGHNA and CDR2 YSLEER. V lost 0 bases and J 3 bases, leaving 15 bases between the germline ends. This CDR3 spans 17 amino acids. Ranging in age from about 6 to 95, the donors were healthy Caucasian individuals from Russia.

The chain uses TRBV4-3 and TRBJ2-4; D is perhaps TRBD2 (6 bases). The clonotype comes from a man aged 18 to 35 in good health. The sequencing sample was made of blood. The CDR3, as DNA: TGCGCCAGCAGCCAAGAAGGGTGGGACTTCGGCAAAAACATTCAGTACTTC. Protein sequence: CASSQEGWDFGKNIQYF.